This TCR beta chain was documented in a study of T cell repertoires in aging, cancer and after chemotherapy. A mixed TRB-A/B primer pool amplified rearranged TRB by multiplex touch-down PCR. TCRdb called the multiplex PCR reads again in MiXCR, with one record for every CDR3 protein. The sample shows several thousand distinct CDR3 sequences, about 45% of them seen only once. V shed 2 bases, J shed 7 bases, and the junction held 3 bases outside the gene matches. The CDR3 contains 13 residues. In germline, CDR1 is GTSNPN, CDR2 SVGIG (reference sequence). Peripheral blood genomic DNA, not sorted cells or RNA, was the template.

The source material was blood. This sequence was found in a human donor with a solid tumor. The chain links TRBV30 to TRBJ2-5, with 11 bases matching TRBD1. The CDR3 reads CAWSSGQGGTQYF. CDR3 DNA: TGTGCCTGGAGTTCGGGACAGGGGGGGACCCAGTACTTC.